This T cell receptor (beta chain) was sequenced for a study of beta chain features in type 1 diabetes. Whole-study context: Patients were similar to healthy donors in age and gender (as well as in cell yields). Regarding the study as a whole: Naive, central memory and Treg TCRB repertoires appeared more alike in patients than in healthy donors. Reduced insertions and increased deletions marked VDJ junctions in type 1 diabetes patients.

Trimming stripped 5 bases from V and 6 bases from J, with 21 bases between. The CDR3 has 16 amino acids. CDR1 and CDR2 (germline): SGHTA, FQGNSA. On average, the one heparinised blood draw given by each donor was about 116 mL. This clone came up a few times. Its matching antigen is unknown. Sequencing targeted expressed TCRB transcripts, as all isolated RNA had been reverse transcribed. Measured with immunoSEQ multiplex PCR; TCRdb has only the in-frame clones, and not every one. The data hold about 320,000 clones, with approximately 14% observed a single time. Sequencing was carried out using central memory CD4+ T cells from blood. The chain is built from TRBV7-2 and TRBJ2-3; TRBD1 might be the D (6 bases). The sequence came from a man aged 30 to 39 in good health. CDR3 nucleotide sequence: TGTGCCAGCAGCAGAGGGGGTACGGGATACTCCGATACGCAGTATTTT. This translates into CASSRGGTGYSDTQYF. The full variable domain, with the rest looked up from reference TRBV7-2 and TRBJ2-3, is GAGVSQSPSNKVTEKGKDVELRCDPISGHTALYWYRQSLGQGLEFLIYFQGNSAPDKSGLPSDRFSAERTGGSVSTLTIQRTQQEDSAVYLCASSRGGTGYSDTQYFGPGTRLTVL.